The source of this T cell receptor (beta chain) is a study of blood T cell repertoires in COVID-19. Overall study context: Samples of COVID-19 (acute and convalescent) were obtained from the United States, Italy and Spain. T cells, B-cell-depleted T cells, or PBMCs provided the cDNA or gDNA that served as material.

Original data processing: Amplification from reference gene primers served as the basis for estimated nucleated cell counts. The protocol was immunoSEQ multiplex PCR, while the TCRdb copy is restricted to in-frame clones and leaves out a portion. Clone size and the V and J calls come from that table; the DNA yielded D and trimming. Of about 100,000 clones in the sample, 86% were seen once. CDR1 is LNHDA and CDR2 is SQIVND in the germline V gene (reference sequence). The ends were cut back, 5 bases at V and 1 base at J, with 12 bases in the middle. The CDR3 sequence is 15 residues long. The J gene is TRBJ2-4, the V gene TRBV19; perhaps TRBD2 as D (5 bases). The sequence came from a man in his sixties with acute or convalescent COVID-19. Input material: peripheral blood. The CDR3 coding sequence is TGTGCCAGTAGTTATAAGACGGGGGCCAAAAACATTCAGTACTTC. It codes for CASSYKTGAKNIQYF.